Listed here are 17 T cell receptor beta chains from one sample, sequenced in a study of spatial heterogeneity in lung cancer. General study findings and limits: Expanded alpha and beta TCR counts within tumors tracked tumor mutation counts.

Time point: sample taken at primary tumor resection. Antigen specificity for these receptors is unknown. TCRdb independently ran MiXCR on the 5' RACE reads; one entry per CDR3 protein. The table has around 4,800 distinct CDR3 sequences, about 8% seen once. The sample was lung tumor tissue, taken at surgery. The receptors here all came from a male donor with early-stage non-small cell lung cancer.

This clonotype was seen at least ten times. The V gene is TRBV29-1, the J gene TRBJ1-4, with a weak D call TRBD1 (5 bases). V was clipped by 6 bases and J by 3 bases, with 17 bases between them. The CDR3 length is 15 residues. Germline lookup yields CDR1 SQVTM and CDR2 ANQGSEA. The CDR3 loop is CSVWGFEGSNEKLFF. In nucleotides, the CDR3 is TGCAGCGTCTGGGGCTTCGAGGGGTCTAATGAAAAACTGTTTTTT.

This clonotype was picked up many times. The chain joins TRBV28 to TRBJ1-4, with D maybe TRBD1 (5 bases). The V and J ends lost 7 bases and 8 bases respectively, with 11 bases between them. Per germline, CDR1 MDHEN and CDR2 SYDVKM. The CDR3 consists of 12 residues. CDR3 sequence reads: CASTRVREKLFF. The CDR3 nucleotides are TGTGCCAGCACCAGGGTTCGCGAAAAACTGTTTTTT.

This clonotype came up many times. The rearrangement links TRBV28 to TRBJ2-1; 12 nucleotides match TRBD2. The CDR3 is made up of 15 amino acids. V was pared by 6 bases and J by 5 bases, with 5 bases of the junction left unmatched. Germline CDR1 reads MDHEN; CDR2 reads SYDVKM. CDR3 in DNA: TGTGCCAGCAGGGCTAGCGGGAGGGCCAACAATGAGCAGTTCTTC. It is translated as CASRASGRANNEQFF. The variable domain in full, with the rest retrieved from reference TRBV28 and TRBJ2-1, is DVKVTQSSRYLVKRTGEKVFLECVQDMDHENMFWYRQDPGLGLRLIYFSYDVKMKEKGDIPEGYSVSREKKERFSLILESASTNQTSMYLCASRASGRANNEQFFGPGTRLTVL.

By proportion, this clonotype is medium-sized. The chain links TRBV7-9 to TRBJ2-7; possibly TRBD1 for D (6 bases). Germline V CDR1 and CDR2: SEHNR, FQNEAQ (reference sequence). CDR3 size: 12 residues. V lost 3 bases and J 5 bases, leaving 8 bases between the germline ends. CDR3 in amino acids: CASSLTGHEQYF. In DNA, the CDR3 is TGTGCCAGCAGCTTGACAGGACACGAGCAGTACTTC.

This chain joins TRBV20-1 and TRBJ2-7, with 7 nucleotides matching TRBD2. The CDR3 covers 14 residues. Germline CDR1 reads DFQATT; CDR2 reads SNEGSKA (reference sequence). V lost 5 bases to trimming and J lost 2 bases; unmatched junction nucleotides: 9. The CDR3 reads CSAEGPRGAYEQYF. The CDR3 DNA reads as TGCAGTGCTGAGGGCCCCCGGGGGGCCTACGAGCAGTACTTC.

This clonotype has a count of ten or more. The rearrangement uses TRBV2 and TRBJ1-5; D may be TRBD1 (6 bases). Trimming removed 2 bases from V and 6 bases from J, with 11 bases in between. CDR1 and CDR2 from the germline V gene are SNHLY and FYNNEI. The CDR3 runs to 14 residues. The DNA of the CDR3 is TGTGCCAGCAGTGAACAGGGGACGGTTCAGCCCCAGCATTTT. Its protein is CASSEQGTVQPQHF.

The V call is TRBV28, the J call TRBJ1-5; no clear D. The germline V gene encodes CDR1 MDHEN and CDR2 SYDVKM. Trimming pared 2 bases from V and 3 bases from J, leaving 5 bases between. The CDR3 length is 13 residues. Written as DNA, the CDR3 is TGTGCCAGCAGTTTACATTACAATCAGCCCCAGCATTTT. This encodes CASSLHYNQPQHF.

In its sample, this clonotype was seen many times. The chain uses TRBV20-1 and TRBJ2-5, with D tentatively TRBD2 (5 bases). Germline CDR1 and CDR2: DFQATT and SNEGSKA (reference sequence). Trimming cost V 0 bases and J 1 base, with 15 bases left between them. CDR3 length: 16 amino acids. CDR3: CSARDPKRNPQETQYF. The CDR3 DNA reads as TGCAGTGCTAGAGATCCCAAGCGGAACCCCCAAGAGACCCAGTACTTC.

This clonotype was detected ten times or more. The V and J genes are TRBV27 and TRBJ1-2, with D possibly TRBD1 on 6 matching bases. Germline V CDR1 and CDR2: MNHEY, SMNVEV (reference sequence). V lost 1 base and J lost 8, with 17 bases in between. The CDR3 runs 15 residues. The CDR3 coding sequence is TGTGCCAGCAGTTTATTGGGGACACGACTCTCGGGCTACACCTTC. It codes for CASSLLGTRLSGYTF.

The chain is built from TRBV7-2 and TRBJ2-3, with D possibly called TRBD1 or TRBD2 (5 bases each). The CDR3 is 13 residues long. Germline V lookup: CDR1 SGHTA, CDR2 FQGNSA. Trimming took 2 bases from V and 9 from J, leaving 12 bases between them. CDR3 sequence (DNA): TGTGCCAGCAGCTTAACCCGGGGCGGGACGCAGTATTTT. It encodes CASSLTRGGTQYF.

This clonotype was detected many times. The chain employs TRBV7-8 and TRBJ2-5; the D call may be TRBD1 or TRBD2 (6 bases each). Germline assignment: CDR1 SGHVS and CDR2 FQNEAQ. CDR3 length: 15 residues. Trimming took off 0 bases at V and 0 bases at J, with 8 bases between the two ends. CDR3 protein: CASSLAGGYQETQYF. In nucleotides, the CDR3 is TGTGCCAGCAGCTTAGCAGGGGGGTACCAAGAGACCCAGTACTTC.

The sample holds many counts of this clonotype. V usage is TRBV5-4 and J usage is TRBJ2-1; D not resolved. The CDR3 extends over 13 amino acids. Trimming stripped 0 bases from V and 10 bases from J, with 11 bases between. Germline V CDR1 and CDR2: SGHNT, YYREEE (reference sequence). CDR3 protein: CASSLETDQEQFF. The CDR3 nucleotides are TGTGCCAGCAGCTTGGAAACGGACCAAGAGCAGTTCTTC.

By share of the sample, this clonotype is medium-sized. The chain links TRBV5-1 to TRBJ2-7, with 11 bases identical to TRBD1. CDR1 is SGHRS and CDR2 is YFSETQ in the germline V gene. This CDR3 has 15 amino acids. The trim removed 4 bases at V and 5 bases at J, leaving 8 bases unmatched. The CDR3, as DNA: TGCGCCAGCAGCCCGGACCGGACAGGGGGCAACGAGCAGTACTTC. This encodes CASSPDRTGGNEQYF.

This clonotype has a count of ten or more. This rearrangement joins TRBV18 to TRBJ1-3; D is unresolved. The CDR3 is 14 amino acids. V was clipped by 3 bases and J by 0 bases, with 6 bases between them. The germline gives CDR1 KGHSH, CDR2 LQKENI. CDR3 in DNA: TGTGCCAGCTCACCCGCAGGCTCTGGAAACACCATATATTTT. Its protein is CASSPAGSGNTIYF.

This clonotype is judged medium-sized. CDR3 in amino acids: CASSGTATFYGYTF. Written as DNA, the CDR3 is TGTGCCAGCAGCGGGACAGCCACCTTCTATGGCTACACCTTC. The chain joins TRBV13 to TRBJ1-2; TRBD1 matches 7 bases. The CDR3 consists of 14 residues. The junction had 7 bases not matched to a gene; V was cut back by 5 bases and J by 4 bases. Germline loops: CDR1 PRHDT, CDR2 FYEKMQ (reference sequence).

Ten or more counts support this clonotype. The chain combines TRBV7-6 with TRBJ2-5; D is uncertain. V dropped 0 bases and J dropped 4 bases, with 3 bases sitting between them. CDR3 length: 12 amino acids. Germline lookup yields CDR1 SGHVS and CDR2 FNYEAQ. CDR3 in amino acids: CASSLAGETQYF. The CDR3 DNA reads as TGTGCCAGCAGCTTAGCCGGAGAGACCCAGTACTTC. Combining the CDR3 with reference TRBV7-6 and TRBJ2-5 gives the whole variable domain GAGVSQSPRYKVTKRGQDVALRCDPISGHVSLYWYRQALGQGPEFLTYFNYEAQQDKSGLPNDRFSAERPEGSISTLTIQRTEQRDSAMYRCASSLAGETQYFGPGTRLLVL.

J is TRBJ1-2 and V is TRBV20-1; 8 nucleotides line up with TRBD1. Trimming removed 1 base from V and 5 bases from J; junction bases left unmatched: 6. CDR1 is DFQATT, CDR2 SNEGSKA, per germline (reference sequence). The CDR3 spans 14 residues. In DNA form, the CDR3 reads TGCAGTGCTAGAGCCGGGACAGGACCTTATGGCTACACCTTC. This translates into CSARAGTGPYGYTF.